These 8 T cell receptor beta chains originate from one sample sequenced in a study of T cells in Graves' hyperthyroidism and ophthalmopathy. TCR beta CDR3 region amplification was performed from RNA transcripts. First-round RT-PCR with HTBI primers amplified the TCR CDR3 region. TCRdb reprocessed the multiplex PCR reads via MiXCR and lists one record per CDR3 protein. The sample holds about 180,000 distinct CDR3 sequences, about a sixth seen once. Sequenced: blood. Source of these receptors: a woman between 45 and 60 years old with Graves' hyperthyroidism.

The table lists this clonotype with many counts. This chain connects TRBV24-1 to TRBJ1-5, with D maybe TRBD1 (5 bases). The germline CDR1 and CDR2 sequences are KGHDR and SFDVKD. Trimming left V 5 bases short and J 5 bases short, with 15 bases between. The CDR3 spans 15 residues. CDR3 DNA: TGTGCCACCAGTGGCGCCGGGACCAGCGATCAGCCCCAGCATTTT. Translating it yields CATSGAGTSDQPQHF.

The CDR3 sequence: CASSLETSGRYEQYF. For the CDR3, the DNA is TGCGCCAGCAGCTTAGAGACTAGCGGGAGGTACGAGCAGTACTTC. The rearrangement uses TRBV5-1 and TRBJ2-7; 13 bases align to TRBD2. V was clipped by 2 bases and J by 4 bases; unmatched bases: 3. Germline V gene sequence: CDR1 SGHRS, CDR2 YFSETQ. The CDR3 is 15 residues long.

This clonotype was seen at least ten times. The J gene is TRBJ1-1, the V gene TRBV27, with 8 bases fitting TRBD1. Germline CDR1 and CDR2: MNHEY and SMNVEV (reference sequence). This CDR3 spans 14 amino acids. V lost 5 bases and J lost 3; bases outside the gene matches: 5. Here the CDR3 DNA reads TGTGCCAGCAGTCCCAGGGGGCGACACACTGAAGCTTTCTTT. Translation gives CASSPRGRHTEAFF.

This clonotype was picked up many times. The chain joins TRBV28 to TRBJ2-3, with 9 bases aligning to TRBD1. Germline assignment: CDR1 MDHEN and CDR2 SYDVKM. CDR3 length: 15 residues. The ends lost 3 bases at V and 4 bases at J; junction bases unmatched: 5. CDR3 in amino acids: CASSLNTGGSDTQYF. The CDR3 region has the DNA TGTGCCAGCAGTTTGAACACAGGGGGCTCAGATACGCAGTATTTT.

This clonotype has a count of ten or more. The CDR3 region has the DNA TGTGCCAGCAGTTACGAACAGGGCATACGTGGCTACACCTTC. It translates to CASSYEQGIRGYTF. The chain couples TRBV6-1 to TRBJ1-2, with D possibly matching TRBD1 (6 bases). With 5 bases removed from V and 7 bases from J, the gap between germline ends came to 17 bases. Germline V gene data show CDR1 as MNHNS and CDR2 as SASEGT. The CDR3 length is 14 residues.

This clonotype showed up many times. This chain uses TRBV7-3 with TRBJ2-1; 8 bases agree with TRBD1. Germline assignment: CDR1 SGHTA and CDR2 FQGTGA. V lost 5 bases, J lost 15 bases, and 9 bases stayed unmatched. The CDR3 has 12 amino acids. CDR3 in amino acids: CASSQGAGRMFF. CDR3 nucleotide sequence: TGTGCCAGCAGCCAGGGGGCAGGACGTATGTTCTTC.

This clonotype came up many times. CDR3 bases: TGTGCCAGCAGATCCGGACCCACCGACACTGAAGCTTTCTTT. Translating gives CASRSGPTDTEAFF. The rearrangement uses TRBV12-3 or TRBV12-4 and TRBJ1-1; no definite D call. V dropped 6 bases and J dropped 3 bases, with 14 bases sitting between them. The CDR3 runs 14 residues.

As for this clonotype: A much larger clone is a single base away; this may be a read error. No conserved phenylalanine or tryptophan is present at the end of the CDR3, so a read error is the likely explanation. The chain recombines TRBV6-1 with TRBJ1-2, with D possibly being TRBD1 (5 bases). V lost 7 bases and J 8 bases, leaving 14 bases between the germline ends. Germline V lookup: CDR1 MNHNS, CDR2 SASEGT. The CDR3 spans 12 residues. The CDR3 loop reads CASTLDMWGYTL. The CDR3 DNA sequence: TGTGCCAGCACCCTGGACATGTGGGGCTACACCCTC.